The rows below give T cell receptor beta chains drawn from one sample of a study of cytomegalovirus exposure and HLA in healthy donors. Profiled with immunoSEQ multiplex PCR; TCRdb holds only in-frame clones, not every one. Of some 110,000 clones in the sample, approximately 80% were seen once. Sequencing used PBMCs. Receptor source: a woman between 35 and 50 years old in good health and CMV-seronegative. Both conserved end residues are part of each CDR3. A D gene is named only where the DNA matches it firmly. Clone size, where shown, is once, few, many, or a class for clones that have expanded.

>.|TRBV6-5|.|TRBJ2-3
TGTGCCAGCAGTTACTCGATAAGCGGATCAGATACGCAGTATTTT
CASSYSISGSDTQYF
>.|TRBV28|TRBD2|TRBJ2-7
TGTGCCAGCAAGGCTGCGGGGGCCTACGAGCAGTACTTC
CASKAAGAYEQYF
>.|TRBV4-3|.|TRBJ1-4
TGCGCCAGCAGCCAAGATCCTCGACAGGCAACTAATGAAAAACTGTTTTTT
CASSQDPRQATNEKLFF
>.|TRBV4-1|.|TRBJ2-7
TGCGCCAGCAGCCAAGATAGTAACAGTAACTCCTACGAGCAGTACTTC
CASSQDSNSNSYEQYF
>.|TRBV5-6|.|TRBJ2-5
TGTGCCAGCAGCTTGGGAGATCTCGAGACCCAGTACTTC
CASSLGDLETQYF
>few|TRBV28|TRBD1|TRBJ1-2
TGTGCCAGCAGATCCTACAGGGGCTGGGGTGGCTACACCTTC
CASRSYRGWGGYTF
>.|TRBV7-9|.|TRBJ2-7
TGTGCCAGCAGCTTAGCGGTCCAGGGCTTATTAGAGCAGTACTTC
CASSLAVQGLLEQYF
>.|TRBV5-8|TRBD1|TRBJ1-2
TGTGCCAGCAGCTGGGACAGCGGCCCCTTT
CASSWDSGPF
>.|TRBV7-9|.|TRBJ2-7
TGTGCCAGCAGCCGACAACAATACGAGCAGTACTTC
CASSRQQYEQYF
>.|TRBV6-1|.|TRBJ1-1
TGTGCCAGCGGGGCCACGTTAAGGAACACTGAAGCTTTCTTT
CASGATLRNTEAFF
>.|TRBV7-9|.|TRBJ2-7
TGTGCCAGCAGCTTAACGGAGTCCTACGAGCAGTACTTC
CASSLTESYEQYF
>.|TRBV5-6|.|TRBJ2-1
TGTGCCAGCAGCTTGGAAATTCGGAGGGATGAGCAGTTCTTC
CASSLEIRRDEQFF
>once|TRBV5-1|.|TRBJ2-3
TGCGCCAGCAGCTTCGCCGGTTGGGAGGCAGATACGCAGTATTTT
CASSFAGWEADTQYF
>.|TRBV2|.|TRBJ1-2
TGTGCCCTCAGGGCAGAAACTTATGGCTACACCTTC
CALRAETYGYTF
>.|TRBV25-1|.|TRBJ1-5
TGTGCCGGCAGCGGGGACACTAATAGCAATCAGCCCCAGCATTTT
CAGSGDTNSNQPQHF
>.|TRBV15|.|TRBJ1-1
TGTGCCACCAGATGGGGCAGGATTCCGAACACTGAAGCTTTCTTT
CATRWGRIPNTEAFF
>.|TRBV2|TRBD2|TRBJ2-1
TGTGCCAGCAGTGAAGGGACTAGAAGTTCGAATGAGCAGTTCTTC
CASSEGTRSSNEQFF
>.|TRBV7-9|.|TRBJ2-7
TGTTCCAGCAGTATACAGGCCTACGAGCAGTACTTC
CSSSIQAYEQYF
>.|TRBV28|.|TRBJ1-1
TGTGCCAGCAGGAGAGATAAAGCTTTCTTT
CASRRDKAFF
>.|TRBV28|.|TRBJ1-2
TGTGCCAGCAGATGGAGACGACTGGGCTACACCTTC
CASRWRRLGYTF
>.|TRBV29-1|TRBD2|TRBJ2-5
TGCAGCGTTGAGGTCTCGTTAGCGGGGAAACAAGAGACCCAGTACTTC
CSVEVSLAGKQETQYF
>.|TRBV7-9|.|TRBJ1-2
TGTGCCAGCAGCTTAGCGTCAAGAGATGGCTACACCTTC
CASSLASRDGYTF
>.|TRBV28|TRBD1|TRBJ1-1
TGTGCCAGCAGCCCAAGACAGGGCACGAACACTGAAGCTTTCTTT
CASSPRQGTNTEAFF
>.|TRBV5-6|.|TRBJ1-4
TGTGCCAGCAGCTTCGGCAGGGCCAACGCAAAACTGTTTTTT
CASSFGRANAKLFF
>.|TRBV13|TRBD1|TRBJ1-2
TGTGCCAGCAGCCTGGACAGGGGGTTTGGTGGCTACACCTTC
CASSLDRGFGGYTF
>.|TRBV11-2|.|TRBJ1-2
TGTGCCAGCAGCCTCCGGGGCTATGGCTACACCTTC
CASSLRGYGYTF
>.|TRBV7-2|TRBD2|TRBJ2-1
TGTGCCAGCAGCCCGAGTAGCGGGGCCCAGTTCTTC
CASSPSSGAQFF
>few|TRBV5-4|.|TRBJ1-1
TGTGCCAGCAGCTTGACGCAGTTGAACACTGAAGCTTTCTTT
CASSLTQLNTEAFF
>.|TRBV7-2|.|TRBJ2-1
TGTGCCAGCAGCGGGGGCGATGAGCAGTTCTTC
CASSGGDEQFF
>.|TRBV19|.|TRBJ1-2
TGTGCCAGTAGCTCCCTCTTGGGGGGTGTGGGCTACACCTTC
CASSSLLGGVGYTF
>.|TRBV2|.|TRBJ2-5
TGTGCCACCCTAGGCGGCAGGGCCGGGACCCAGTACTTC
CATLGGRAGTQYF
>few|TRBV6-6|.|TRBJ2-7
TGTGCCAGCAGGTCCACAGGGCTCTCCTACGAGCAGTACTTC
CASRSTGLSYEQYF
>few|TRBV5-4|TRBD1|TRBJ2-5
TGTGCCAGCAGCTTGGGGACAGGTCAAGAGACCCAGTACTTC
CASSLGTGQETQYF
>.|TRBV28|.|TRBJ1-2
TGTGCCAGCAGATCCCCTGGGGCAGGGGTTTCCTATGGCTACACCTTC
CASRSPGAGVSYGYTF
>.|TRBV27|.|TRBJ1-6
TGTGCCAGCAGTTCGAACCCGGGAGGTTTAGGGCCCCTCCACTTT
CASSSNPGGLGPLHF
>.|TRBV9|TRBD1|TRBJ1-1
TGTGCCAGCAGCCCGCGACAGGGGGCGGGAACTGAAGCTTTCTTT
CASSPRQGAGTEAFF
>.|TRBV7-2|TRBD2|TRBJ2-1
TGTGCCAGCAGCTTCGGACTAGCGGGGATTTACAATGAGCAGTTCTTC
CASSFGLAGIYNEQFF
>few|TRBV4-1|.|TRBJ2-7
TGCGCCAGCAGCCAAGATGGCAGCGGAGCATCCTACGAGCAGTACTTC
CASSQDGSGASYEQYF
>once|TRBV27|TRBD1|TRBJ1-5
TGTGCCAGCAGCGAGGGGACAGTAAGAGATCAGCCCCAGCATTTT
CASSEGTVRDQPQHF
>.|TRBV7-2|.|TRBJ2-4
TGTGCCAGCAGCTACCTAGGGAGGGGGATGGACATTCAGTACTTC
CASSYLGRGMDIQYF
>.|TRBV27|TRBD2|TRBJ2-2
TGTGCCAGCAGTTTGCCCAGCGGGACGAACACCGGGGAGCTGTTTTTT
CASSLPSGTNTGELFF
>.|TRBV19|.|TRBJ2-2
TGTGCCAGTAGTAATCGACAGACGGGGAACACCGGGGAGCTGTTTTTT
CASSNRQTGNTGELFF
>.|TRBV27|.|TRBJ2-3
TGTGCCAGCAGTGGAGACACAGATACGCAGTATTTT
CASSGDTDTQYF
>.|TRBV18|.|TRBJ2-7
TGTGCCAGCTCACCGGGGCTTTCCTACGAGCAGTACTTC
CASSPGLSYEQYF
>.|TRBV7-2|.|TRBJ2-4
TGTGCCAGCAGCCGGTCCCTTAGCATTCAGTACTTC
CASSRSLSIQYF
>few|TRBV19|TRBD2|TRBJ2-7
TGTGCCAGTAGTATGGGACTAGCGGAGTTCTACGAGCAGTACTTC
CASSMGLAEFYEQYF
>.|TRBV28|TRBD1|TRBJ1-4
TGTGCCAGCACCTGGGGACAGGGTGGCCGAAAACTGTTTTTT
CASTWGQGGRKLFF